This T cell receptor (beta chain) was recovered during a study of memory CD4+ T cells and cytomegalovirus serostatus. The CDR3 has 16 amino acids. CDR1 is SEHNR and CDR2 is FQNEAQ in the germline V gene (reference sequence). V was pared by 5 bases and J by 6 bases, with 12 bases of the junction left unmatched. Original analysis: Out-of-frame sequences were removed, leaving 2 million to 2.5 million distinct TCRbeta sequences. Data came from immunoSEQ multiplex PCR; TCRdb stores just in-frame clones and leaves some out. The V and J calls and clone size were taken over from that table, and D and trimming were inferred from the DNA. The sample shows about 75,000 clones, 78% of them seen only once. Single viable CD3+CD4+CD8-CD45RO+ cells were sorted as the memory CD4+ T cells.

V gene TRBV7-9 combines with J gene TRBJ2-7, with 11 bases matching TRBD2. Sequences were obtained from memory CD4+ T cells from blood. This TCR was recovered from an adult in good health and CMV-seropositive. The CDR3 DNA reads as TGTGCCAGCAGCAGTGCGGCAACTAGCGGGGGATCCGAGCAGTACTTC. Translating gives CASSSAATSGGSEQYF.